This note documents a single TCR beta chain sequence. Its antigen is not identified. This record belongs to a study of T cells after yellow fever vaccination. Study-level information: In the case of low-cell-number fractions, SMART-Seq v4 Ultra Low Input was used for preparation. Broader study findings: High-abundance clonotypes from the bulk population could contaminate FACS-sorted repertoires. Weaker in magnitude, the secondary response showed a faster peak on day 5 versus 15. After the booster, approximately 96% of CD4 and about nine tenths of CD8 primary-response clones were re-detected.

The CDR3 is made up of 17 amino acids. Germline trimming cut 6 bases from V and 3 bases from J; bases unmatched to any gene: 12. The germline gives CDR1 DFQATT, CDR2 SNEGSKA (reference sequence). TCRdb reprocessed the 5' RACE reads with MiXCR, giving one entry per CDR3 protein. This table holds 620,000 or so distinct CDR3 sequences, about 12% found once. The sequence was collected from a man under 40 who received the YFV17D yellow fever vaccine. V and J are TRBV20-1 and TRBJ2-3, with 13 bases identical to TRBD2. This specimen was PBMCs, taken on the day of the yellow fever booster vaccination. Written as DNA, the CDR3 is TGCAGTGCCCGGGGGACTAGCGGGACTCCTAATACAGATACGCAGTATTTT. This gives the protein CSARGTSGTPNTDTQYF.